The 10 T cell receptor beta chains below come from one sample, sequenced in a study of T cells after yellow fever vaccination. TCRdb redid the calling of the 5' RACE reads with MiXCR, one entry per CDR3 protein. The table records roughly 400,000 distinct CDR3 sequences, around 20% of them present only once. Sequences were derived from PBMCs, sampled before the yellow fever booster vaccination. The receptors shown here come from a man younger than 35 who received the YFV17D yellow fever vaccine.

This clonotype was picked up a small number of times. The V call is TRBV6-2 or TRBV6-3, the J call TRBJ2-2; 7 bases are shared with TRBD2. This CDR3 spans 15 amino acids. J gave up 4 bases and V 2 bases, and 4 bases lay outside the gene matches. CDR1 and CDR2 from the germline V gene are MNHEY and SVGEGT. CDR3 region: CASSYLTSPTGELFF. The CDR3 nucleotides read TGTGCCAGCAGTTACCTGACTAGCCCCACCGGGGAGCTGTTTTTT.

A few counts support this clonotype. The CDR3, as DNA: TGTGCCAGCAGTGACAGGGATTTCACAGATACGCAGTATTTT. Its translation is CASSDRDFTDTQYF. The genes are TRBV7-3 and TRBJ2-3, with 7 bases identical to TRBD1. The CDR3 extends over 14 amino acids. Per germline, CDR1 SGHTA and CDR2 FQGTGA. The J segment lost 2 bases and the V segment lost 6 bases, leaving 5 bases of the junction unmatched. Combining the CDR3 with reference TRBV7-3 and TRBJ2-3 gives the whole variable domain GAGVSQTPSNKVTEKGKYVELRCDPISGHTALYWYRQSLGQGPEFLIYFQGTGAADDSGLPNDRFFAVRPEGSVSTLKIQRTERGDSAVYLCASSDRDFTDTQYFGPGTRLTVL.

The J gene is TRBJ1-1, the V gene TRBV24-1; D uncertain. Germline lookup yields CDR1 KGHDR and CDR2 SFDVKD. This CDR3 is built from 13 residues. The ends were cut back, 5 bases at V and 6 bases at J, with 12 bases in the middle. The CDR3 spells CATSVNENSEAFF. In nucleotides, the CDR3 is TGTGCCACCAGTGTAAATGAGAATTCTGAAGCTTTCTTT.

The J gene is TRBJ1-3, the V gene TRBV6-6; 7 bases map to TRBD1. The germline CDR1 and CDR2 sequences are MNHNY and SVGAGI (reference sequence). CDR3 length: 15 residues. Trimming at V came to 2 bases and at J to 3 bases, leaving 4 bases not matched to a gene. The chain's CDR3 is CASSYTTGHGNTIYF. The CDR3 DNA follows: TGTGCCAGCAGTTACACGACAGGGCATGGAAACACCATATATTTT.

CDR3: CASSLMGAPGYEQYF. The CDR3 DNA reads TGTGCCAGCAGCTTGATGGGGGCCCCGGGATACGAGCAGTACTTC. This chain links TRBV5-6 with TRBJ2-7; the D gene is possibly TRBD1 (6 bases). The CDR3 sequence is 15 residues long. Trimming cost V 1 base and J 4 bases, with 15 bases left between them. Per the germline V gene, CDR1 is SGHDT and CDR2 is YYEEEE.

This chain joins TRBV12-3 or TRBV12-4 and TRBJ1-5, with TRBD1 matching 7 bases. V lost 5 bases and J lost 5; bases outside the gene matches: 6. This CDR3 region has 14 residues. CDR3 DNA: TGTGCCAGCAGTATCCGGACAGGCCATCAGCCCCAGCATTTT. It is translated as CASSIRTGHQPQHF.

This clonotype was detected a few times. The chain joins TRBV9 to TRBJ1-4; 7 bases agree with TRBD1. This CDR3 is 13 amino acids long. Germline CDR1 SGDLS, CDR2 YYNGEE. After removal of 4 bases from V and 8 bases from J, the junction contained 5 bases not matched to a gene. The DNA for the CDR3 is TGTGCCAGCAGCCCTTACAGGGGAGAAAAACTGTTTTTT. Its protein product is CASSPYRGEKLFF.

The chain recombines TRBV7-6 with TRBJ2-3; D is uncertain. The V gene lost 1 base and the J gene lost 1 base, with 9 bases spanning the gap. CDR3 length: 15 residues. The germline V gene encodes CDR1 SGHVS and CDR2 FNYEAQ. DNA for the CDR3: TGTGCCAGCAGCTTAGTTGACCGCCGCACAGATACGCAGTATTTT. Encoded protein: CASSLVDRRTDTQYF.

This clonotype has at least ten counts. The rearrangement links TRBV20-1 to TRBJ1-1; a possible D gene is TRBD1 (6 bases). V was shortened by 5 bases and J by 3 bases, with 10 bases between the two germline ends. Germline V gene sequence: CDR1 DFQATT, CDR2 SNEGSKA (reference sequence). The CDR3 length is 12 residues. The CDR3 DNA reads as TGCAGTGCTTACGACAGGCACACTGAAGCTTTCTTT. Its translation is CSAYDRHTEAFF.

Turning to this clonotype: Given a much more abundant clone one base away, this may be a read error. This chain connects TRBV11-2 to TRBJ2-3, with D uncertain. The CDR3 is 13 residues long. Deletions cut 3 bases from V and 1 base from J, with 5 bases between. Per the germline V gene, CDR1 is SGHAT and CDR2 is FQNNGV. CDR3 sequence reads: CASSFARTDTQYF. CDR3 DNA sequence: TGTGCCAGCAGCTTCGCCCGCACAGATACGCAGTATTTT.